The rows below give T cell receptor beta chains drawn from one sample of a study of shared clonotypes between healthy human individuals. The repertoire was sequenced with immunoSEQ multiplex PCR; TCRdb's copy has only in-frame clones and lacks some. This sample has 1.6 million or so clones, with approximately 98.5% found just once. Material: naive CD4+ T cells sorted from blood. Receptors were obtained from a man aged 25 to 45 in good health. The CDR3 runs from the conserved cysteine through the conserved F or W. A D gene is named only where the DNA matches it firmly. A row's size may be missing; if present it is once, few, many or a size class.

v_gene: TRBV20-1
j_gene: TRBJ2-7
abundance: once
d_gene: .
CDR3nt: TGCAGTGCTAGAGCCCTTAATGAGCAGTACTTC
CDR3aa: CSARALNEQYF

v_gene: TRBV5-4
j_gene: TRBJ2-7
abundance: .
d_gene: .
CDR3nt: TGTGCCAGCAGCTTGGTCGGCCGAGGCGAGCAGTACTTC
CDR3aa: CASSLVGRGEQYF

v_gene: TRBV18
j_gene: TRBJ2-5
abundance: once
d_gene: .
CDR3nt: TGTGCCAGCTCACGGGACTGGCAAGAGACCCAGTACTTC
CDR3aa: CASSRDWQETQYF

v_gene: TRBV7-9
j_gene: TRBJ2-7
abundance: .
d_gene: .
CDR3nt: TGTGCCAGCAGACGGCTAGCGAGAACCTACGAGCAGTACTTC
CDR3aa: CASRRLARTYEQYF

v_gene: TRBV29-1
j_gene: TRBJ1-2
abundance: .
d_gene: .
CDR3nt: TGCAGCGCACGGGAGTCTGGCTACACCTTC
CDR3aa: CSARESGYTF

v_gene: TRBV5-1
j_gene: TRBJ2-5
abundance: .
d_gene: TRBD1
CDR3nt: TGCGCCAGCAGCTTACACTCAGGGGGACCCCAAGAGACCCAGTACTTC
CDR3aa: CASSLHSGGPQETQYF

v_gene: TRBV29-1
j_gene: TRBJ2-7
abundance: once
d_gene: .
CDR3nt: TGCAGCGTTGAAGTTGGCCAGGGGAGCGAGCAGTACTTC
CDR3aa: CSVEVGQGSEQYF

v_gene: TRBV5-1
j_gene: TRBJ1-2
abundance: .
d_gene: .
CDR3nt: TGCGCCAGCAGCGCGTCTATGTTCGTTGGCTACACCTTC
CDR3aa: CASSASMFVGYTF

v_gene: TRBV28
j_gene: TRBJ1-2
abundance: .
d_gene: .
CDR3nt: TGTGCCAGCCGCTCCAAGGGGCTAGATGGCTACACCTTC
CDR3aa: CASRSKGLDGYTF

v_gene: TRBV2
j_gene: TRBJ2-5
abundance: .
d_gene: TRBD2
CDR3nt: TGTGCCAGCCGCCCCCTGACTAGCGGGATTGGGGAGACCCAGTACTTC
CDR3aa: CASRPLTSGIGETQYF

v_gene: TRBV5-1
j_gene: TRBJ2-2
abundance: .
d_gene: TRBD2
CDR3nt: TGCGCCAGCAGCTTGGGACTAGCGGTCTTCGCGAACACCGGGGAGCTGTTTTTT
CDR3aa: CASSLGLAVFANTGELFF

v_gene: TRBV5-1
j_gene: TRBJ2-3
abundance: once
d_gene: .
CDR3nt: TGCGCCAGCCACCTCGGGGGACTCACAGATACGCAGTATTTT
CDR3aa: CASHLGGLTDTQYF

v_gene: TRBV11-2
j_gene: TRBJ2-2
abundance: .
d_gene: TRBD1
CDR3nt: TGTGCCAGCAGCTCAGTCCAGGGGGCCCGATGGGAGCTGTTTTTT
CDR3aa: CASSSVQGARWELFF

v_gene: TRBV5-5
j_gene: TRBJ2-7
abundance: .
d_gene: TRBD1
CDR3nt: TGTGCCAGCAGCTCCCGACAGGGGAGTACCCTCGAGCAGTACTTC
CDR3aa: CASSSRQGSTLEQYF

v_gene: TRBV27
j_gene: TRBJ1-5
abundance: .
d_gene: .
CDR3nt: TGTGCCAGCAGGGCAAGACAGATCAATCAGCCCCAGCATTTT
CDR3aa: CASRARQINQPQHF

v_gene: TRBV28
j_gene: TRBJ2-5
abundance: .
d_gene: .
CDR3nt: TGTGCCAGCAGTTTATGGGGAGTGGAGGAGACCCAGTACTTC
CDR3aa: CASSLWGVEETQYF

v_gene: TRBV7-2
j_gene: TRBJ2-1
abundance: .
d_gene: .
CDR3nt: TGTGCCAGCAGCTCCGGGACTGAGCAGTTCTTC
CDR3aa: CASSSGTEQFF

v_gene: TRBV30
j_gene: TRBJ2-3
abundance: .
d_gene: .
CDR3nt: TGTGCCTGGAGTGGCCGGGTACGGACAGATACGCAGTATTTT
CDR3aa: CAWSGRVRTDTQYF

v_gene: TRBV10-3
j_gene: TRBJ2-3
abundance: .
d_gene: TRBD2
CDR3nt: TGTGCCATCAGTATCCCGGGACTACCAAATGGGGCCACAGATACGCAGTATTTT
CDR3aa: CAISIPGLPNGATDTQYF

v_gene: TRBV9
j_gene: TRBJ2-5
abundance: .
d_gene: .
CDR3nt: TGTGCCAGCAGCGCCGGACAGACGAAAGAGACCCAGTACTTC
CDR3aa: CASSAGQTKETQYF

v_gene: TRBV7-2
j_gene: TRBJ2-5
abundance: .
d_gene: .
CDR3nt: TGTGCCAGCAGCTTAGAGTGGGCGGAAGAGACCCAGTACTTC
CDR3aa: CASSLEWAEETQYF

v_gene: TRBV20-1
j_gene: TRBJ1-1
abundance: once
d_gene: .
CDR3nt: TGCAGACCACAGGGTGGCACTGAAGCTTTCTTT
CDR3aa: CRPQGGTEAFF

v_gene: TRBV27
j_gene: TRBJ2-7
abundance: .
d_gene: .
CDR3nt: TGTGCCAGCAGTTTATCGTATGTGGAGGAGGGCTACGAGCAGTACTTC
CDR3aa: CASSLSYVEEGYEQYF

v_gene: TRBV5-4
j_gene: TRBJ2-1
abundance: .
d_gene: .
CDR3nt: TGCGCCAGCAGCCAATTGTTGGGGCTCTCCTACAATGAGCAGTTCTTC
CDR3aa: CASSQLLGLSYNEQFF

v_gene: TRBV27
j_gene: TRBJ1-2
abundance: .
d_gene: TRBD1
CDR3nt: TGTGCCAGCAGTTTGTCCCGACAGGGGTCGTCCCGCTATGGCTACACCTTC
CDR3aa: CASSLSRQGSSRYGYTF

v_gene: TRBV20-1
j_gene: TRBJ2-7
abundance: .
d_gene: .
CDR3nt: TGCAGTGCTAGTTCTCGAAGCGAGCAGTACTTC
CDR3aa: CSASSRSEQYF

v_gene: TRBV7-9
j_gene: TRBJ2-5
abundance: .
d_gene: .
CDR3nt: TGTGCCAGCAGCTTGGGGGCCTTGCAGGCGGAGACCCAGTACTTC
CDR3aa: CASSLGALQAETQYF

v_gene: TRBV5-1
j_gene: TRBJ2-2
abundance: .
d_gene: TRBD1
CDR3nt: TGCGCCAGCAGCTCGGACAGGGGTGACACCGGGGAGCTGTTTTTT
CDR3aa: CASSSDRGDTGELFF

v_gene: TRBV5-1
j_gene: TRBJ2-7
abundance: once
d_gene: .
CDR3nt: TGCGCCAGCAGCTCAACTCCACAACTCTACGAGCAGTACTTC
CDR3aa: CASSSTPQLYEQYF

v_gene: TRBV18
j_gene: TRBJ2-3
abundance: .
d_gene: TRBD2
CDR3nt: TGTGCCAGCTCACCACGGACTAGCCCAGATACGCAGTATTTT
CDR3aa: CASSPRTSPDTQYF

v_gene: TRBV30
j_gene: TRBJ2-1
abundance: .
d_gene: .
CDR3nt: TGTGCCTGGAGTGTACGGGGAAAGGGGCAGTTCTTC
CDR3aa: CAWSVRGKGQFF

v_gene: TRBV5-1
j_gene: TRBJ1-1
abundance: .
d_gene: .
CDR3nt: TGCGCCAGCAGCTTGAACAGATTCACTGAAGCTTTCTTT
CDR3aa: CASSLNRFTEAFF

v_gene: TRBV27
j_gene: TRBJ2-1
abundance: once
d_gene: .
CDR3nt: TGTGCCAGCACCCTCCCACCTCAATCCACGAACAATGAGCAGTTCTTC
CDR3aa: CASTLPPQSTNNEQFF

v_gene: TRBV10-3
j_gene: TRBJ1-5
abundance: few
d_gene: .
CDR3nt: TGTGCCATCAGTGAGCAGGGCGGCGGGCCCCAGCATTTT
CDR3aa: CAISEQGGGPQHF

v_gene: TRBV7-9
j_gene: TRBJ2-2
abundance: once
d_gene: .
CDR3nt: TGTGCCAGCAGCGCCTACCTAAATCCCGGGGAGCTGTTTTTT
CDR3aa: CASSAYLNPGELFF

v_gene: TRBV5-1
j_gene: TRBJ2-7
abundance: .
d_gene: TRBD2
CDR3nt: TGCGCCAGCGCCACTAGCGGGAGCTCCTACGAGCAGTACTTC
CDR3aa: CASATSGSSYEQYF

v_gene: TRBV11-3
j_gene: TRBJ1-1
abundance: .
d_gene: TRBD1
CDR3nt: TGTGCCAGCAGGCACGCAGAGGGACAGGGAGATGAAGCTTTCTTT
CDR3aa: CASRHAEGQGDEAFF

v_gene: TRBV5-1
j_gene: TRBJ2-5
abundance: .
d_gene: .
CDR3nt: TGCGCCAGCAGCCCTTGGCAGGGGCAAGAGACCCAGTACTTC
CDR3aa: CASSPWQGQETQYF

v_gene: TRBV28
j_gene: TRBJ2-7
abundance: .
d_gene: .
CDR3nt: TGTGCCAGCAGTTTAATACCCCTTAACTACGAGCAGTACTTC
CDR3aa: CASSLIPLNYEQYF

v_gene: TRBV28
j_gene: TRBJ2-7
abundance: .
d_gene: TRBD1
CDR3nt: TGTGCCAGCACCATTACAGGGACAGGCACCTACGAGCAGTACTTC
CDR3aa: CASTITGTGTYEQYF

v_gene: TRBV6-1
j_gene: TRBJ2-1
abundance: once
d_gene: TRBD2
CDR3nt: TGTGCCAGCAGTATGATAGCGGGGGAAGACAATGAGCAGTTCTTC
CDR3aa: CASSMIAGEDNEQFF

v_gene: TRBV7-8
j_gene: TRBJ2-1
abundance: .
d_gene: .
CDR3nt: TGTGCCAGCAGCCCGCTAGCTGTAGGCATGCAGTTCTTC
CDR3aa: CASSPLAVGMQFF

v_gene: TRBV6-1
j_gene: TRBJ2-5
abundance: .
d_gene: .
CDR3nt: TGTGCCAGCAGTGCCGGCTACACCTACCAAGAGACCCAGTACTTC
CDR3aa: CASSAGYTYQETQYF

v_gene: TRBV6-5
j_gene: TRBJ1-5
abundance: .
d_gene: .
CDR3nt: TGTGCCAGCAGTTACTCGGGACAAAGCAATCAGCCCCAGCATTTT
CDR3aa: CASSYSGQSNQPQHF

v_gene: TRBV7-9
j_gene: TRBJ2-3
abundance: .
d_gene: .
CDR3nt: TGTGCCAGCAGAGAGAACACAGATACGCAGTATTTT
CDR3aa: CASRENTDTQYF

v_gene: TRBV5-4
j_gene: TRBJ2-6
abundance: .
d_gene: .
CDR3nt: TGTGCCAGCAGCTTTCAAGGGGCCAACGTCCTGACTTTC
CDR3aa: CASSFQGANVLTF

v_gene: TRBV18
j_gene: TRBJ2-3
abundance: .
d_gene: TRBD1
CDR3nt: TGTGCCAGCTCACCATTTCCGACAGGGGAAAGAACAGATACGCAGTATTTT
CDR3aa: CASSPFPTGERTDTQYF

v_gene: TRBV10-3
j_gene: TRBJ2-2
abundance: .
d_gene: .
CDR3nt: TGTGCCATCAGTGTTGACTTAAACACCGGGGAGCTGTTTTTT
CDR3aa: CAISVDLNTGELFF

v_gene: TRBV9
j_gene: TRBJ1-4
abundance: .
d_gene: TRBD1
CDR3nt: TGTGCCAGCAGCGTAAGAAGGGGGCCTAATGAAAAACTGTTTTTT
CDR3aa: CASSVRRGPNEKLFF

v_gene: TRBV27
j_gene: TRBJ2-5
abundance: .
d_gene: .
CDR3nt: TGTGCCAGCAGTACAGGGTACCAAGAGACCCAGTACTTC
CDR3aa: CASSTGYQETQYF

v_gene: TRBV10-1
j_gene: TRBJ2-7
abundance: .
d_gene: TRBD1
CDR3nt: TGCGCCAGCAGTCCCGGACAGGGGATTGCCTACGAGCAGTACTTC
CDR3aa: CASSPGQGIAYEQYF

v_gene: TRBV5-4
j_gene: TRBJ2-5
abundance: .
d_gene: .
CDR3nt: TGTGCCAGCAGCTCACCCGGGGGGCGGGAGACCCAGTACTTC
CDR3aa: CASSSPGGRETQYF